This T cell receptor beta chain stems from a study of liver allograft versus peripheral blood T cells. Study overall: Recipients' peripheral blood supplied the T cell receptor repertoires against which those in transplanted livers were compared.

This CDR3 has 14 amino acids. V was clipped by 7 bases and J by 1 base; unmatched bases: 3. Germline CDR1 reads SEHNR; CDR2 reads FQNEAQ (reference sequence). From the reads, TCRdb called clonotypes with MiXCR, one entry per CDR3 protein. The sample shows around 16,000 distinct CDR3 sequences, 22% of them seen only once. The TCR was taken from a human patient who had a liver transplant. The graft donor may have contributed some T cells. This chain uses TRBV7-9 with TRBJ2-7; 11 nucleotides align to TRBD2. The CDR3 DNA follows: TGTGCCAGCAACCCTAGCGGGAGGTCCTACGAGCAGTACTTC. Protein product: CASNPSGRSYEQYF.